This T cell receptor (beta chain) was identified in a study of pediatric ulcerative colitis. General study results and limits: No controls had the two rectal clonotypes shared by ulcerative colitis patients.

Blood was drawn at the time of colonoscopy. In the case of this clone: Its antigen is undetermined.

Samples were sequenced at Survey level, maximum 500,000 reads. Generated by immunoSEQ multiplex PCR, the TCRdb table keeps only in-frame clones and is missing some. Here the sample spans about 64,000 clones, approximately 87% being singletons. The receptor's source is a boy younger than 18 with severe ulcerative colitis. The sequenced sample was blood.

In nucleotides, the CDR3 is TGTGCCAGCAGCAGGACTAGCGGGATGATCGGCACAGATACGCAGTATTTT. This translates into CASSRTSGMIGTDTQYF. The chain is built from TRBV14 and TRBJ2-3, with 12 bases matching TRBD2. This CDR3 has 17 amino acids. J was trimmed by 1 base and V by 5 bases; bases with no gene match: 7. Germline-derived CDR1 and CDR2 are SGHDN and FVKESK.